The 15 T cell receptor beta chains below all came from one sample that was sequenced in a study of cytomegalovirus exposure and HLA in healthy donors. Researchers ran the PCR with 60 Vbeta and 13 Jbeta primers. The repertoire was sequenced with immunoSEQ multiplex PCR; TCRdb's copy has only in-frame clones and lacks some. In the table there are some 110,000 clones, about 13% of which are singletons. Material: PBMCs. These receptors were taken from a man aged 40-55 years in good health and CMV-seropositive.

The genes are TRBV18 and TRBJ1-3; the match to TRBD1 covers 10 bases. The CDR3 is 18 amino acids. Germline CDR1 is KGHSH and CDR2 is LQKENI. V trimming: 3 bases; J trimming: 0 bases; junction bases outside the gene matches: 8. The CDR3 DNA reads as TGTGCCAGCTCACCCGGGACAGGGGCCCTCCTCTCTGGAAACACCATATATTTT. Translation gives CASSPGTGALLSGNTIYF.

In its sample, this clone was seen many times. V usage is TRBV6-4 and J usage is TRBJ2-3; tentative D call: TRBD2 (5 bases). The V end lost 6 bases, the J end lost 0 bases, and 7 bases lay between the germline ends. Germline-derived CDR1 and CDR2 are MRHNA and SNTAGT. CDR3 length equals 13 residues. CDR3: CASRLDSTDTQYF. The DNA for the CDR3 is TGTGCCAGCAGACTAGACAGCACAGATACGCAGTATTTT.

This clone has more than one count but fewer than ten. The chain combines TRBV28 with TRBJ2-7; 8 bases are a match to TRBD2. The length of the CDR3 is 11 residues. V was pared by 8 bases and J by 6 bases, with 3 bases of the junction left unmatched. Germline CDR1 MDHEN, CDR2 SYDVKM. In nucleotides, the CDR3 is TGTGCCAGCCGGGGGGGGCTCGAGCAGTACTTC. Translation: CASRGGLEQYF.

This sequence joins TRBV5-4 and TRBJ2-3; TRBD2 agrees at 9 bases. Unmatched junction bases numbered 7, after V lost 5 bases and J lost 0 bases. CDR1 SGHNT and CDR2 YYREEE come from the germline V gene (reference sequence). The CDR3 extends over 16 amino acids. CDR3 residues: CASSYPSGASTDTQYF. The CDR3 DNA reads TGTGCCAGCAGTTATCCTAGCGGGGCTAGCACAGATACGCAGTATTTT.

The rearrangement joins TRBV28 to TRBJ2-3; 7 bases are shared with TRBD1. The CDR3 extends over 15 amino acids. Germline V CDR1 and CDR2: MDHEN, SYDVKM. The ends lost 7 bases at V and 4 bases at J; junction bases unmatched: 11. CDR3 region: CASNYRGIGADTQYF. CDR3 coding DNA: TGTGCCAGCAACTACAGGGGTATCGGCGCAGATACGCAGTATTTT.

This clone was seen a handful of times. The CDR3 spells CASSFRDRVYSNQPQHF. The CDR3 region has the DNA TGTGCCAGCAGCTTCCGGGACAGGGTTTATAGCAATCAGCCCCAGCATTTT. The rearrangement joins TRBV7-8 to TRBJ1-5; 9 positions match TRBD1. Germline CDR1 and CDR2: SGHVS and FQNEAQ. CDR3 size: 17 residues. J lost 0 bases, V lost 3 bases, and 6 bases had no gene match.

The chain is built from TRBV4-1 and TRBJ2-7; unclear D gene. Trimming took 0 bases from V and 5 from J, leaving 8 bases between them. CDR3 size: 13 residues. Germline V CDR1 and CDR2: MGHRA, YSYEKL. The CDR3 sequence is CASSQDYNDEQYF. The CDR3 bases are TGCGCCAGCAGCCAAGACTATAACGACGAGCAGTACTTC.

This chain uses TRBV11-3 with TRBJ2-5; D is possibly TRBD2 (5 bases). Germline V lookup: CDR1 SGHNT, CDR2 YENEEA. The CDR3 has 14 residues. V lost 0 bases to trimming and J lost 1 base, with 6 bases between them. CDR3 in amino acids: CASSLDGLQETQYF. CDR3 sequence (DNA): TGTGCCAGCAGCTTAGACGGACTCCAAGAGACCCAGTACTTC. Together with reference TRBV11-3 and TRBJ2-5, the CDR3 gives the full variable domain: EAGVVQSPRYKIIEKKQPVAFWCNPISGHNTLYWYLQNLGQGPELLIRYENEEAVDDSQLPKDRFSAERLKGVDSTLKIQPAELGDSAVYLCASSLDGLQETQYFGPGTRLLVL.

The chain employs TRBV30 and TRBJ2-3; 12 nucleotides agree with TRBD1. Germline V gene data show CDR1 as GTSNPN and CDR2 as SVGIG (reference sequence). CDR3 length: 13 residues. The J segment lost 6 bases and the V segment lost 6 bases, leaving 4 bases of the junction unmatched. DNA of the CDR3: TGTGCCTGCCGGGACAGGGGGCTTGATACGCAGTATTTT. It specifies CACRDRGLDTQYF.

J is TRBJ2-1 and V is TRBV12-5; 8 bases agree with TRBD2. This CDR3 is 16 amino acids long. The V segment lost 0 bases and the J segment 7 bases; nucleotides outside the gene matches: 8. CDR1 is LGHNT and CDR2 is FRNRAP in the germline V gene. Here the CDR3 DNA reads TGTGCTAGTGGTTTGGTTCTGAGCGGGAGAGGAAATGAGCAGTTCTTC. Amino acid sequence: CASGLVLSGRGNEQFF.

The rearrangement links TRBV10-3 to TRBJ1-1; D perhaps matches TRBD1 (5 bases). Trimming left V 4 bases short and J 1 base short, with 13 bases between. The germline gives CDR1 ENHRY, CDR2 SYGVKD. The CDR3 spans 15 residues. The CDR3 loop is CAISAAGLRNTEAFF. CDR3 coding DNA: TGTGCCATCAGTGCAGCGGGACTGCGGAACACTGAAGCTTTCTTT.

The chain joins TRBV19 to TRBJ2-3; D unclear. Germline loops: CDR1 LNHDA, CDR2 SQIVND (reference sequence). The CDR3 is 13 amino acids. Trimming took 4 bases from V and 2 from J, leaving 7 bases between them. Written as DNA, the CDR3 is TGTGCCAGTAGTACCGGAGTCACAGATACGCAGTATTTT. It specifies CASSTGVTDTQYF.

This clone was recorded a few times. Other DNA sequences of this sample code for an identical CDR3. V is TRBV28 and J is TRBJ2-7; 14 positions match TRBD2. The trim removed 1 base at V and 4 bases at J, leaving 3 bases unmatched. The CDR3 extends over 16 amino acids. Germline V gives CDR1 MDHEN, CDR2 SYDVKM. The CDR3 sequence is CASSLSGTSGSYEQYF. CDR3 DNA: TGTGCCAGCAGTTTATCCGGGACTAGCGGGAGTTACGAGCAGTACTTC.

The V and J genes are TRBV6-1 and TRBJ1-5; D is possibly TRBD1 (6 bases). CDR1 is MNHNS, CDR2 SASEGT, per germline. The V and J ends lost 8 bases and 3 bases respectively, with 14 bases between them. CDR3 length: 14 residues. The CDR3 here is CASAPTGYNQPQHF. The CDR3 nucleotides are TGTGCCAGCGCACCGACAGGATACAATCAGCCCCAGCATTTT.

This clone has only a few counts. This chain joins TRBV7-8 and TRBJ1-5; D is ambiguous. Germline assignment: CDR1 SGHVS and CDR2 FQNEAQ. The CDR3 sequence is 14 residues long. V was cut by 3 bases and J by 9 bases, with 15 bases left in between. The CDR3 here is CASSFTGGGGPQHF. CDR3 in DNA: TGTGCCAGCAGCTTTACCGGTGGTGGTGGGCCCCAGCATTTT.